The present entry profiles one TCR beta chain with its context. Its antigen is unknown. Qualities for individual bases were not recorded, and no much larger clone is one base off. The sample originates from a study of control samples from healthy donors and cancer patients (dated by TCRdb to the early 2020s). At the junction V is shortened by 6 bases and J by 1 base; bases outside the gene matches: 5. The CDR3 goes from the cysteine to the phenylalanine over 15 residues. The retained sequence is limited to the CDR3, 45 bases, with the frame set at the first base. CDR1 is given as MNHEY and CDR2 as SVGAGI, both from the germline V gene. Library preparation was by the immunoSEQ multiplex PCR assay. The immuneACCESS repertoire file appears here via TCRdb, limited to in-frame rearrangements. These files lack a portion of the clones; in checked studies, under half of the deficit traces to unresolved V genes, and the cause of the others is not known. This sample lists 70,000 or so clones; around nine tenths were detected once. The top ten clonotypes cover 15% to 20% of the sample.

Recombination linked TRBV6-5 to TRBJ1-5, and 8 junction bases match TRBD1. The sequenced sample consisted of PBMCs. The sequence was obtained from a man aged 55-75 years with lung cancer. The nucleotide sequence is TGTGCCAGCAGACAGGGGGGTTTGAGCAATCAGCCCCAGCATTTT. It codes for CASRQGGLSNQPQHF.